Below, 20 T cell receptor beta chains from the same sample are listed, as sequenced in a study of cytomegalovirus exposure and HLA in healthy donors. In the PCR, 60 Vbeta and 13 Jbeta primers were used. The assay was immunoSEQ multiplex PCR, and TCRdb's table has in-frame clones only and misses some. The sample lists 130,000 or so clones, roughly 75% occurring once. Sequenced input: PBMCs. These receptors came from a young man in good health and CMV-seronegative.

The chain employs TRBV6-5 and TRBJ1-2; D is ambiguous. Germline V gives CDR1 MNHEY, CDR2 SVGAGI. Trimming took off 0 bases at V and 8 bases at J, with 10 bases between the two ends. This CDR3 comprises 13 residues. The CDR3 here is CASSYSRSRGYTF. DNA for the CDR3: TGTGCCAGCAGTTACTCGCGGAGCCGCGGCTACACCTTC.

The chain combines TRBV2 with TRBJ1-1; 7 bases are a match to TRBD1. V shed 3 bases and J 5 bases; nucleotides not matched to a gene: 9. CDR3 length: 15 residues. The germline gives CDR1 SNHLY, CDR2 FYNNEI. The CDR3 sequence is CASSETGLGGTEAFF. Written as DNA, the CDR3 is TGTGCCAGCAGTGAGACAGGGCTCGGGGGAACTGAAGCTTTCTTT.

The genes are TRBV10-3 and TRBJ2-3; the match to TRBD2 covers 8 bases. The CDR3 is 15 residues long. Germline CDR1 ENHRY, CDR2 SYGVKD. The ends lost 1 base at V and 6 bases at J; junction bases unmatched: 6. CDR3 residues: CAISEFGGAGDTQYF. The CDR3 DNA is TGTGCCATCAGTGAGTTCGGGGGGGCAGGGGATACGCAGTATTTT.

The CDR3 loop reads CASSQGDRITDTQYF. Written as DNA, the CDR3 is TGTGCCAGCAGCCAAGGCGACAGGATCACAGATACGCAGTATTTT. The genes are TRBV4-2 and TRBJ2-3, with D possibly matching TRBD1 (6 bases). There are 15 residues in the CDR3. Trimming removed 1 base at V and 2 bases at J, with 10 bases between. Germline V gene data show CDR1 as LGHNA and CDR2 as YNFKEQ.

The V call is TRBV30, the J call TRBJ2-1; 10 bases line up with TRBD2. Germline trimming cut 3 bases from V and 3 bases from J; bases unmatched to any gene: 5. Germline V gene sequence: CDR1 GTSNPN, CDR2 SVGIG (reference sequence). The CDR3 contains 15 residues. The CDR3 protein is CAWSRPSGGYNEQFF. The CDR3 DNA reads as TGTGCCTGGAGCCGCCCTAGCGGGGGCTACAATGAGCAGTTCTTC.

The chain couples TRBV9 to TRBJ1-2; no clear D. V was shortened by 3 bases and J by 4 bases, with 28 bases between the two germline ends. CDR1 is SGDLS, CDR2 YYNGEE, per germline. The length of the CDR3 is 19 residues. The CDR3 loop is CASSAGGGRITVHSYGYTF. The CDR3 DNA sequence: TGTGCCAGCAGCGCGGGAGGAGGACGTATTACAGTACACTCCTATGGCTACACCTTC.

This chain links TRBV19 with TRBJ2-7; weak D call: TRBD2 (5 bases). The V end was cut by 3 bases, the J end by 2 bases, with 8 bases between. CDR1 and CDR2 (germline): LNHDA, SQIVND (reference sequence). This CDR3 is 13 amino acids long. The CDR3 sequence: CASSIRGPYEQYF. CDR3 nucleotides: TGTGCCAGTAGTATCCGCGGGCCCTACGAGCAGTACTTC.

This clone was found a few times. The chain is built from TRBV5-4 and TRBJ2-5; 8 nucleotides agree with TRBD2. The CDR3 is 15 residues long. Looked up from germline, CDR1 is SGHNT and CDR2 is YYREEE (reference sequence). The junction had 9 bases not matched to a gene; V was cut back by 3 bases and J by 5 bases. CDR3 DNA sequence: TGTGCCAGCAGCTCCGCGGGAGGTCAGGCGGAGACCCAGTACTTC. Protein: CASSSAGGQAETQYF.

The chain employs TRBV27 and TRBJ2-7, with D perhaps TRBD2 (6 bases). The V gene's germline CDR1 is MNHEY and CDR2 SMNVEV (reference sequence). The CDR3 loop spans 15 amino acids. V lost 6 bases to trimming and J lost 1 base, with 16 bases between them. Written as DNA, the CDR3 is TGTGCCAGCAGCCCGGGGCGGGGATTATCCTACGAGCAGTACTTC. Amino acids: CASSPGRGLSYEQYF.

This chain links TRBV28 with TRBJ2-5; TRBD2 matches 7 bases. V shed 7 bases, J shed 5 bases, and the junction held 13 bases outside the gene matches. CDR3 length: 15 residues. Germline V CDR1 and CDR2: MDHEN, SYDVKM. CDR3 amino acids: CASTIGGGKLETQYF. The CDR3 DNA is TGTGCCAGCACCATAGGCGGGGGAAAGCTTGAGACCCAGTACTTC.

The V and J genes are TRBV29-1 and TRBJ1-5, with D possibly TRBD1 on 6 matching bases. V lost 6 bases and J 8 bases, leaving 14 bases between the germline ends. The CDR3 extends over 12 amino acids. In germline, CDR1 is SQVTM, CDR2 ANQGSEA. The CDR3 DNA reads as TGCAGCGTACAGACAGGAGGTGAGCCCCAGCATTTT. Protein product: CSVQTGGEPQHF.

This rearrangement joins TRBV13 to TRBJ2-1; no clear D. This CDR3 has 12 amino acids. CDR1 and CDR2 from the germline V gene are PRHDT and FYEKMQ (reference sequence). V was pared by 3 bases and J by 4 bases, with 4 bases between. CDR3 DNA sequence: TGTGCCAGCAGCTTTATATACAATGAGCAGTTCTTC. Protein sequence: CASSFIYNEQFF. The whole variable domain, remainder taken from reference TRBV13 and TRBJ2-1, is AAGVIQSPRHLIKEKRETATLKCYPIPRHDTVYWYQQGPGQDPQFLISFYEKMQSDKGSIPDRFSAQQFSDYHSELNMSSLELGDSALYFCASSFIYNEQFFGPGTRLTVL.

The CDR3 reads CASSPENSGLTDTQYF. CDR3 coding DNA: TGTGCCAGCAGCCCCGAGAATAGCGGGTTAACAGATACGCAGTATTTT. The rearrangement uses TRBV9 and TRBJ2-3; 7 bases align to TRBD2. The CDR3 extends over 16 amino acids. The germline V gene encodes CDR1 SGDLS and CDR2 YYNGEE. Trimming at V came to 4 bases and at J to 3 bases, leaving 11 bases not matched to a gene.

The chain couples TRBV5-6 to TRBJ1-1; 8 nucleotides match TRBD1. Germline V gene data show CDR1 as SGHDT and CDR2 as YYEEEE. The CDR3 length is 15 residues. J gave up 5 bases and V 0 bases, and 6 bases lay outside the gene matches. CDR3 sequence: CASSLDGQGSTEAFF. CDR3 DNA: TGTGCCAGCAGCTTGGATGGACAGGGAAGTACTGAAGCTTTCTTT.

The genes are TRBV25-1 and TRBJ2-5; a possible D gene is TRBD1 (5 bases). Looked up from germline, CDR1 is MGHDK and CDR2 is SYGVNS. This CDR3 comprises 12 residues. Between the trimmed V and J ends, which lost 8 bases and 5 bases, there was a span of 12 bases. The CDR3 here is CASGHSGETQYF. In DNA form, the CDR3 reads TGTGCCAGCGGACATTCCGGGGAGACCCAGTACTTC. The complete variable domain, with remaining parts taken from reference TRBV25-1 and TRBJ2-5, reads EADIYQTPRYLVIGTGKKITLECSQTMGHDKMYWYQQDPGMELHLIHYSYGVNSTEKGDLSSESTVSRIRTEHFPLTLESARPSHTSQYLCASGHSGETQYFGPGTRLLVL.

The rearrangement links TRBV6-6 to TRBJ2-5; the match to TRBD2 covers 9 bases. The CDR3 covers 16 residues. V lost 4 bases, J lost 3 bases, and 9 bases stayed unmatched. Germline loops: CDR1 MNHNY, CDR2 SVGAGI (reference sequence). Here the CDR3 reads CASSSLTSGVEETQYF. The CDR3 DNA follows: TGTGCCAGCAGTTCCTTGACTAGCGGAGTGGAAGAGACCCAGTACTTC.

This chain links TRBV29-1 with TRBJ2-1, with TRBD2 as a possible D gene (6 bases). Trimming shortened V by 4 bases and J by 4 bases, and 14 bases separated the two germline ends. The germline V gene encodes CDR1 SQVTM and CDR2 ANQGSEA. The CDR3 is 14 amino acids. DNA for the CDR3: TGCAGCGTTGTGCGTAGCGGAGATTACAATGAGCAGTTCTTC. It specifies CSVVRSGDYNEQFF.

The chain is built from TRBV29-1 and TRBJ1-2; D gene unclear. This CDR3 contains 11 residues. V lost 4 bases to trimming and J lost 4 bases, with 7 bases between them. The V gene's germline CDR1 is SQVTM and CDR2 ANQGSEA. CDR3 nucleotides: TGCAGCGTTGTGGCCGCCTATGGCTACACCTTC. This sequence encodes CSVVAAYGYTF.

The CDR3 nucleotides read TGTGCCAGCAGCTTCGTATCAGGGGTAACCGGGGAGCTGTTTTTT. Amino acid sequence: CASSFVSGVTGELFF. This sequence joins TRBV7-2 and TRBJ2-2; a weak D match, TRBD1 (6 bases). Germline CDR1 and CDR2: SGHTA and FQGNSA. V gave up 3 bases and J gave up 5 bases, with 13 bases separating them. The CDR3 covers 15 residues. Full variable domain (remainder filled in from reference TRBV7-2 and TRBJ2-2): GAGVSQSPSNKVTEKGKDVELRCDPISGHTALYWYRQSLGQGLEFLIYFQGNSAPDKSGLPSDRFSAERTGGSVSTLTIQRTQQEDSAVYLCASSFVSGVTGELFFGEGSRLTVL.

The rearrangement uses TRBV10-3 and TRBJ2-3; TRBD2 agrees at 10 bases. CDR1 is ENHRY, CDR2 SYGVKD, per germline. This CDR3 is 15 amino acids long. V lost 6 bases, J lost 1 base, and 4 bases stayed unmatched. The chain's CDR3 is CAIRIAGGRTDTQYF. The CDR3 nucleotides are TGTGCCATCAGGATAGCGGGAGGACGCACAGATACGCAGTATTTT.